This T cell receptor beta chain emerged from a study of blood T cell repertoires in COVID-19. Overall study context: Sources were T cells, B-cell-depleted T cells, or PBMCs; the material itself was cDNA or gDNA.

The germline V gene encodes CDR1 SGHTA and CDR2 FQGNSA. The CDR3 covers 14 residues. Deletions cut 5 bases from V and 2 bases from J, with 11 bases between. Sequencing was performed with immunoSEQ multiplex PCR; in TCRdb, only in-frame clones are kept and a portion is missing. The table lists about 99,000 clones, roughly four fifths of them singletons. The chain has TRBV7-2 and TRBJ2-3, with D possibly matching TRBD1 (5 bases). Sequenced: peripheral blood. This TCR was recovered from a man aged 55 to 69 with acute or convalescent COVID-19. CDR3 nucleotide sequence: TGTGCCAGCAGCCTACAGGCTGTCACAGATACGCAGTATTTT. Translating gives CASSLQAVTDTQYF.